This record covers a single T cell receptor beta chain. Its target is unknown. Trimming cost V 3 bases and J 0 bases, with 10 bases left between them. Per germline, CDR1 SGHRS and CDR2 YFSETQ. The CDR3 has 16 amino acids. The data are from a study of cytomegalovirus exposure and HLA in healthy donors. Study-wide findings and caveats: A few V segments could not be told apart, such as TRBV6-2 and TRBV6-3, and were left out.

Amplification used 60 Vbeta primers and 13 Jbeta primers. Assay: immunoSEQ multiplex PCR; the TCRdb copy retains only in-frame clones and omits some. The sample includes 180,000 or so clones, 70% to 90% of them seen just once. The rearrangement joins TRBV5-1 to TRBJ2-6; D uncertain. The origin of this receptor is a woman in her 30s in good health and CMV-seronegative. The sequencing sample was made of PBMCs. The CDR3 DNA follows: TGCGCCAGCAGCTCGATAGTCTCCTCTGGGGCCAACGTCCTGACTTTC. Amino acid sequence: CASSSIVSSGANVLTF.